This T cell receptor beta chain was observed in a study of blood T cell repertoires in COVID-19. For the study at large: Donors in the United States, Italy and Spain gave samples during acute or convalescent COVID-19.

Followed longitudinally, the Seattle patients had been enrolled during active infection. Some clones are missing from TCRdb's copy, which holds only in-frame ones; the method was immunoSEQ multiplex PCR. Here the sample spans 410,000 or so clones, about 91% being singletons. The source of this sequence is a woman between 35 and 50 years old with COVID-19, enrolled during active disease. Sequencing input: peripheral blood.

The DNA of the CDR3 is TGCGCCAGCAGTGAGTCGTCAAAGGGGAATGGCTACACCTTC. This sequence encodes CASSESSKGNGYTF. The V gene is TRBV10-1, the J gene TRBJ1-2, with a possible D match to TRBD1 (5 bases). The V gene lost 0 bases and the J gene lost 6 bases, with 11 bases spanning the gap. The length of the CDR3 is 14 residues. CDR1 and CDR2 from the germline V gene are WNHNN and SYGVQD (reference sequence).